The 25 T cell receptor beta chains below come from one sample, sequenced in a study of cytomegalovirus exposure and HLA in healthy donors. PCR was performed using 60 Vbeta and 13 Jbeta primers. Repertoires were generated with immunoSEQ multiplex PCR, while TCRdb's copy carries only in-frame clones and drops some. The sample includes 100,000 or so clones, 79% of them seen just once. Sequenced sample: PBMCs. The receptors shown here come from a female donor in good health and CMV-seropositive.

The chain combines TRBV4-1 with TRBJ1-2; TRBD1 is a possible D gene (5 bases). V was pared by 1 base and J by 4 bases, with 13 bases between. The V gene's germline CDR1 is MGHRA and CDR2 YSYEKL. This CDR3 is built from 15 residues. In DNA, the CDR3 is TGCGCCAGCAGCCAAGTAAGGGGTGAGGTCTATGGCTACACCTTC. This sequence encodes CASSQVRGEVYGYTF.

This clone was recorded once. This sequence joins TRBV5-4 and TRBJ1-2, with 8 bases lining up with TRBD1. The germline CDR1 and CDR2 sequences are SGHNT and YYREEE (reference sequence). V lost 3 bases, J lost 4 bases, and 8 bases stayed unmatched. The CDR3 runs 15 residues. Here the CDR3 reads CASSSWTGFGYGYTF. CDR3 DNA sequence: TGTGCCAGCAGCTCCTGGACAGGGTTCGGCTATGGCTACACCTTC.

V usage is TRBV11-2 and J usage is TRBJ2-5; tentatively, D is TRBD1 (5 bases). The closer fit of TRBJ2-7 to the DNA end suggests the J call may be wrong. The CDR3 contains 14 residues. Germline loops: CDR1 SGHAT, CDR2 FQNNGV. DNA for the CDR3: TGTGCCAGCACCCCCTCAGGGTATCCCTACGAGCAGTACTTC. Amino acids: CASTPSGYPYEQYF.

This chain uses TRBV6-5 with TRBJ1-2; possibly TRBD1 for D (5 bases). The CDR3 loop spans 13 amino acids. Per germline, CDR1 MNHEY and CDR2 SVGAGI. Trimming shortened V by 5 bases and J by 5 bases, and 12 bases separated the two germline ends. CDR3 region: CASSTGQVYGYTF. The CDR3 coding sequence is TGTGCCAGCAGTACCGGACAAGTATATGGCTACACCTTC.

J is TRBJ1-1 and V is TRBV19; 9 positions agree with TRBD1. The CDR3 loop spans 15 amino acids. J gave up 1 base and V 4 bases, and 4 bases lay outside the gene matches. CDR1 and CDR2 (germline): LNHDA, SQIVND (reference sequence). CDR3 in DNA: TGTGCCAGTAGTACCAGGACAGGGGCGAACACTGAAGCTTTCTTT. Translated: CASSTRTGANTEAFF. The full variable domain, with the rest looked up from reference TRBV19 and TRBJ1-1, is DGGITQSPKYLFRKEGQNVTLSCEQNLNHDAMYWYRQDPGQGLRLIYYSQIVNDFQKGDIAEGYSVSREKKESFPLTVTSAQKNPTAFYLCASSTRTGANTEAFFGQGTRLTVV.

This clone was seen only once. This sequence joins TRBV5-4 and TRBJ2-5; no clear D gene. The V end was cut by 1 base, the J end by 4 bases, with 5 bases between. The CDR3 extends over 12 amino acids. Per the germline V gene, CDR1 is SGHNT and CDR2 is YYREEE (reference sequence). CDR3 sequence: CASSLPGETQYF. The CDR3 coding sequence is TGTGCCAGCAGCTTGCCGGGAGAGACCCAGTACTTC.

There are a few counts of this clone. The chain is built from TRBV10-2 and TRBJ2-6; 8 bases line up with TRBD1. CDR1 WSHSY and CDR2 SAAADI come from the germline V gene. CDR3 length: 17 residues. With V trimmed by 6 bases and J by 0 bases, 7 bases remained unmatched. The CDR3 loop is CASRDTGGSSGANVLTF. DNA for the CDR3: TGCGCCAGCAGGGACACAGGGGGGAGCTCTGGGGCCAACGTCCTGACTTTC.

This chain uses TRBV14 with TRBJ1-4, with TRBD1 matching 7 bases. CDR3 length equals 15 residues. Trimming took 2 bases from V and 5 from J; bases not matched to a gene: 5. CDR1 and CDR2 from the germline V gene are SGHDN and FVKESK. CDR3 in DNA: TGTGCCAGCAGCCAACCGAGGGGGCTCAATGAAAAACTGTTTTTT. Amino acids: CASSQPRGLNEKLFF.

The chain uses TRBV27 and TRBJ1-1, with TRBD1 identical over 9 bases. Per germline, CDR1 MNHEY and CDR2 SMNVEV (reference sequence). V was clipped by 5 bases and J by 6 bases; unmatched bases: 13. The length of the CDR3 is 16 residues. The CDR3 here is CASSLRWTGVWAEAFF. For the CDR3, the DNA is TGTGCCAGCAGTCTGCGTTGGACAGGGGTTTGGGCTGAAGCTTTCTTT.

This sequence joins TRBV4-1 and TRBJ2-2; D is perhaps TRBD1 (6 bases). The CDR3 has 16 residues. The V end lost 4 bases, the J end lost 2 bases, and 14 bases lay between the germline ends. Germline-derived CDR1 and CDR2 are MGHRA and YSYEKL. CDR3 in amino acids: CASSPPGDTNTGELFF. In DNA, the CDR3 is TGCGCCAGCAGCCCCCCAGGGGACACTAACACCGGGGAGCTGTTTTTT.

This chain's CDR3 is CAWRPPAGVSYEQYF. The CDR3 coding sequence is TGTGCCTGGAGGCCCCCAGCGGGGGTTTCCTACGAGCAGTACTTC. The gene calls are TRBV30 and TRBJ2-7, with TRBD2 identical over 8 bases. With 3 bases clipped from V and 1 base from J, the junction kept 8 bases outside the gene matches. CDR3 size: 15 residues. Germline CDR1 GTSNPN, CDR2 SVGIG (reference sequence).

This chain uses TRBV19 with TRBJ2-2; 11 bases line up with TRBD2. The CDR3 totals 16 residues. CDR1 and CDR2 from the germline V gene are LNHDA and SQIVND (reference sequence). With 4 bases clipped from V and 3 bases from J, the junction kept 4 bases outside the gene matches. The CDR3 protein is CASSTRLAGYTGELFF. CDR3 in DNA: TGTGCCAGTAGTACCCGACTAGCGGGATACACCGGGGAGCTGTTTTTT. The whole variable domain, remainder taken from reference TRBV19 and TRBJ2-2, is DGGITQSPKYLFRKEGQNVTLSCEQNLNHDAMYWYRQDPGQGLRLIYYSQIVNDFQKGDIAEGYSVSREKKESFPLTVTSAQKNPTAFYLCASSTRLAGYTGELFFGEGSRLTVL.

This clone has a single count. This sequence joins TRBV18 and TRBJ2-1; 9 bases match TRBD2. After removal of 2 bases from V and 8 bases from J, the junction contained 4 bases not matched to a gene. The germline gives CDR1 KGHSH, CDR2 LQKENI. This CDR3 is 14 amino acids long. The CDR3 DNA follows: TGTGCCAGCTCACCAGCGGGAGGGCCTTATGAGCAGTTCTTC. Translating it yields CASSPAGGPYEQFF.

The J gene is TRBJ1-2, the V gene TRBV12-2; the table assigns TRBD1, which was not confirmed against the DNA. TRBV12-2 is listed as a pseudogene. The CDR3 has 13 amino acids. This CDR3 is CASRLGRAHGYTF. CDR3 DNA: TGTGCAAGTCGCTTAGGCAGGGCCCATGGCTACACCTTC.

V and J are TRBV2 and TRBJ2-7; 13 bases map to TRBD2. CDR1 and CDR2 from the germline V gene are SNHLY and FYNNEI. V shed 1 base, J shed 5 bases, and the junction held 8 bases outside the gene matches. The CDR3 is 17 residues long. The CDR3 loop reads CASSEGTSGGRVNEQYF. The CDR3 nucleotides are TGTGCCAGCAGTGAAGGGACTAGCGGGGGACGCGTCAACGAGCAGTACTTC.

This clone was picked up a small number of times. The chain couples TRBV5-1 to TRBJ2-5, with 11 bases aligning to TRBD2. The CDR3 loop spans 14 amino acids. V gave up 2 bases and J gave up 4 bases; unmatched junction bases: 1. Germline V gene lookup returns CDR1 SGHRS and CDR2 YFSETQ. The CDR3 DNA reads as TGCGCCAGCAGCTTCGGGACTAGCGGAGAGACCCAGTACTTC. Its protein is CASSFGTSGETQYF. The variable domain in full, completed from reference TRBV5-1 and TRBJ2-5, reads KAGVTQTPRYLIKTRGQQVTLSCSPISGHRSVSWYQQTPGQGLQFLFEYFSETQRNKGNFPGRFSGRQFSNSRSEMNVSTLELGDSALYLCASSFGTSGETQYFGPGTRLLVL.

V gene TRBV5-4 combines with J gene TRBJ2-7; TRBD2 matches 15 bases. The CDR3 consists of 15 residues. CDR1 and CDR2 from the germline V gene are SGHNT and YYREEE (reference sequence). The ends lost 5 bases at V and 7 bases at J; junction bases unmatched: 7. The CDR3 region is CASSPGLAGGQEQYF. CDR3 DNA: TGTGCCAGCAGTCCCGGACTAGCGGGAGGGCAAGAGCAGTACTTC.

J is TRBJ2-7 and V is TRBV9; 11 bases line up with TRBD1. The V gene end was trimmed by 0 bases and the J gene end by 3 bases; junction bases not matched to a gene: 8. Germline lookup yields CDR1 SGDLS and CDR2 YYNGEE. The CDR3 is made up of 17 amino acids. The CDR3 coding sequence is TGTGCCAGCAGCGTAGGAGAGGCGGGGACAGGGGGCTACGAGCAGTACTTC. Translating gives CASSVGEAGTGGYEQYF.

CDR3 loop: CASTLNFGTEAFF. CDR3 nucleotide sequence: TGTGCCAGTACGCTCAACTTCGGGACTGAAGCTTTCTTT. The J gene is TRBJ1-1, the V gene TRBV19; D remains ambiguous. Germline assignment: CDR1 LNHDA and CDR2 SQIVND (reference sequence). The CDR3 consists of 13 residues. Between the trimmed V and J ends, which lost 7 bases and 5 bases, there was a span of 14 bases.

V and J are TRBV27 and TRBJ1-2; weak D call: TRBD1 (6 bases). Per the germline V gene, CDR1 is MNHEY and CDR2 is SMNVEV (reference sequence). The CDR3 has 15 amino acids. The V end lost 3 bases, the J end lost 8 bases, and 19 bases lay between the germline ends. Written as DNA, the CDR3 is TGTGCCAGCAGTTTGCAGGGGAGCCTCCTCGGGGGCTACACCTTC. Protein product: CASSLQGSLLGGYTF.

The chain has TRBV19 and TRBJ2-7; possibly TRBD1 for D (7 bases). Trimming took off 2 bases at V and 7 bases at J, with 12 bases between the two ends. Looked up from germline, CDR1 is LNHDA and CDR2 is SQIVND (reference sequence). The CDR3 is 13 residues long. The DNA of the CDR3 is TGTGCCAGTAGTATACAGGGGGGAAAAGAGCAGTACTTC. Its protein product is CASSIQGGKEQYF.

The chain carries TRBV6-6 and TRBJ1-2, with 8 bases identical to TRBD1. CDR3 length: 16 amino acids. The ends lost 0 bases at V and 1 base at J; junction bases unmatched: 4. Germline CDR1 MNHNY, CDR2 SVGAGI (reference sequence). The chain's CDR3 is CASSYSTGQDNYGYTF. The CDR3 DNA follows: TGTGCCAGCAGTTACTCGACGGGACAGGATAACTATGGCTACACCTTC.

The CDR3: CASSLVRSGRAHEQFF. CDR3 DNA: TGTGCCAGCAGCTTAGTTCGCAGCGGGAGGGCTCATGAGCAGTTCTTC. The chain is built from TRBV7-2 and TRBJ2-1, with 10 bases identical to TRBD2. J gave up 8 bases and V 1 base, and 8 bases lay outside the gene matches. Germline assignment: CDR1 SGHTA and CDR2 FQGNSA. The CDR3 has 16 amino acids.

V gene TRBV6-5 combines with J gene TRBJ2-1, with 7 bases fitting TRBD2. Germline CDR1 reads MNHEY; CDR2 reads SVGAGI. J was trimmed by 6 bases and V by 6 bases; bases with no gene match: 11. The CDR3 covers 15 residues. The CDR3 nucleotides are TGTGCCAGCAGGATAGCGGGCCTTACTGGCAATGAGCAGTTCTTC. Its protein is CASRIAGLTGNEQFF.

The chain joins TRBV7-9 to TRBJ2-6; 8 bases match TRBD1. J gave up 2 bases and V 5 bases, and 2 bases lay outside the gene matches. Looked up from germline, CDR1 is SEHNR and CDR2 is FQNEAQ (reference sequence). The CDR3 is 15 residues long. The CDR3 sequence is CASSLDRAGANVLTF. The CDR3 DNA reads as TGTGCCAGCAGCCTGGACAGGGCTGGGGCCAACGTCCTGACTTTC.